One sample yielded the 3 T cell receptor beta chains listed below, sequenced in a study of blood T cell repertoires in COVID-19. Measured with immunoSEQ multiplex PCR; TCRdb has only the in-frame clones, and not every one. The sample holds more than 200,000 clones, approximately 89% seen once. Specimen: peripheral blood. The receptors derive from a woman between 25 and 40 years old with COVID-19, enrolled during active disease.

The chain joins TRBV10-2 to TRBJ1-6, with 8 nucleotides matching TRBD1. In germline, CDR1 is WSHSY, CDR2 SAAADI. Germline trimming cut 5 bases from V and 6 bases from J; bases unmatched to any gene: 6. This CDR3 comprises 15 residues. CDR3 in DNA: TGCGCCAGCAGTAAACAGGGGGGAAGTAATTCACCCCTCCACTTT. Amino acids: CASSKQGGSNSPLHF.

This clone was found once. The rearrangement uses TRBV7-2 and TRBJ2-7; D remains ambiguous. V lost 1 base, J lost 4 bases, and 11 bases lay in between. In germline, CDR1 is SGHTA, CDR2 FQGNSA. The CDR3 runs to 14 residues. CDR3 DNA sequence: TGTGCCAGCAGCTTAGTTGAGCGAGGTTACGAGCAGTACTTC. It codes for CASSLVERGYEQYF. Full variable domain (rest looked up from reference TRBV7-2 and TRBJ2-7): GAGVSQSPSNKVTEKGKDVELRCDPISGHTALYWYRQSLGQGLEFLIYFQGNSAPDKSGLPSDRFSAERTGGSVSTLTIQRTQQEDSAVYLCASSLVERGYEQYFGPGTRLTVT.

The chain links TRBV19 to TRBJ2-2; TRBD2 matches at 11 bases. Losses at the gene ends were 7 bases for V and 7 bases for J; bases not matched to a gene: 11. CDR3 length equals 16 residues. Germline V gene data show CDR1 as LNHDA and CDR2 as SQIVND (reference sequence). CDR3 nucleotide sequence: TGTGCCAGTAAGGAACTAGCGGGAGCGAGGGGCGGGGAGCTGTTTTTT. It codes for CASKELAGARGGELFF.